The 17 T cell receptor beta chains listed next were all sequenced from one sample in a study of cytomegalovirus exposure and HLA in healthy donors. PCR employed 60 Vbeta and 13 Jbeta primers. Clones were read by immunoSEQ multiplex PCR, and TCRdb kept only the in-frame ones, dropping some. The table lists 130,000 or so clones, roughly 75% of them singletons. Sequencing used PBMCs. The source is a man aged 40-49 years in good health and CMV-seronegative.

V is TRBV18 and J is TRBJ1-2; TRBD1 aligns across 11 bases. The ends lost 2 bases at V and 6 bases at J; junction bases unmatched: 5. Per the germline V gene, CDR1 is KGHSH and CDR2 is LQKENI. The CDR3 sequence is 15 residues long. The CDR3, as DNA: TGTGCCAGCTCACCATTCCGGGACAGGGGGGATGGCTACACCTTC. Amino acids: CASSPFRDRGDGYTF. Together with reference TRBV18 and TRBJ1-2, the CDR3 gives the full variable domain: NAGVMQNPRHLVRRRGQEARLRCSPMKGHSHVYWYRQLPEEGLKFMVYLQKENIIDESGMPKERFSAEFPKEGPSILRIQQVVRGDSAAYFCASSPFRDRGDGYTFGSGTRLTVV.

The chain carries TRBV5-1 and TRBJ1-1; perhaps TRBD1 as D (5 bases). CDR3 length equals 14 residues. Trimming pared 0 bases from V and 4 bases from J, leaving 10 bases between. CDR1 is SGHRS, CDR2 YFSETQ, per germline. Here the CDR3 reads CASSLVSGGTEAFF. The CDR3 bases are TGCGCCAGCAGCTTGGTGTCCGGGGGCACTGAAGCTTTCTTT.

The V gene is TRBV18, the J gene TRBJ1-3; 8 nucleotides align to TRBD1. With V trimmed by 5 bases and J by 2 bases, 8 bases remained unmatched. Germline values: CDR1 KGHSH, CDR2 LQKENI. The CDR3 is 16 amino acids. For the CDR3, the DNA is TGTGCCAGCTCATTAGACAGGGGAGCAACTGGAAACACCATATATTTT. It encodes CASSLDRGATGNTIYF. Filled out from reference TRBV18 and TRBJ1-3, the complete variable domain reads NAGVMQNPRHLVRRRGQEARLRCSPMKGHSHVYWYRQLPEEGLKFMVYLQKENIIDESGMPKERFSAEFPKEGPSILRIQQVVRGDSAAYFCASSLDRGATGNTIYFGEGSWLTVV.

CDR3 residues: CASSQDVQSGGSGTGELFF. Written as DNA, the CDR3 is TGCGCCAGCAGCCAAGATGTTCAGTCAGGGGGCAGCGGCACCGGGGAGCTGTTTTTT. The chain recombines TRBV4-3 with TRBJ2-2; 8 nucleotides align to TRBD1. Germline CDR1 LGHNA, CDR2 YSLEER. With V trimmed by 0 bases and J by 4 bases, 13 bases remained unmatched. This CDR3 comprises 19 residues.

This clone was seen only a few times. The V call is TRBV5-1, the J call TRBJ1-1, with D possibly matching TRBD1 (6 bases). Germline CDR1 is SGHRS and CDR2 is YFSETQ. The V end lost 2 bases, the J end lost 2 bases, and 13 bases lay between the germline ends. The CDR3 covers 15 residues. CDR3 protein: CASSFQGPPNTEAFF. CDR3 sequence (DNA): TGCGCCAGCAGCTTCCAGGGGCCCCCCAACACTGAAGCTTTCTTT.

The DNA for the CDR3 is TGCGCCAGCAGCTCGGACAGGGGGGAAAAACTGTTTTTT. Protein product: CASSSDRGEKLFF. The chain combines TRBV5-1 with TRBJ1-4, with TRBD1 matching over 10 bases. V shed 3 bases and J 8 bases; nucleotides not matched to a gene: 1. The germline gives CDR1 SGHRS, CDR2 YFSETQ. The CDR3 has 13 residues.

The rearrangement joins TRBV19 to TRBJ1-3; TRBD1 matches at 7 bases. Germline V gives CDR1 LNHDA, CDR2 SQIVND (reference sequence). J gave up 8 bases and V 9 bases, and 13 bases lay outside the gene matches. The CDR3 spans 14 residues. This CDR3 is CASFEGGGAYTIYF. The CDR3 nucleotides are TGTGCCAGCTTCGAAGGAGGGGGCGCATACACCATATATTTT. Full variable domain (outside the CDR3, taken from reference TRBV19 and TRBJ1-3): DGGITQSPKYLFRKEGQNVTLSCEQNLNHDAMYWYRQDPGQGLRLIYYSQIVNDFQKGDIAEGYSVSREKKESFPLTVTSAQKNPTAFYLCASFEGGGAYTIYFGEGSWLTVV.

The chain carries TRBV5-1 and TRBJ2-1; no clear D. The V end was cut by 0 bases, the J end by 0 bases, with 7 bases between. The CDR3 length is 15 residues. CDR1 and CDR2 (germline): SGHRS, YFSETQ. This CDR3 reads CASSLEESSYNEQFF. The CDR3 DNA reads as TGCGCCAGCAGCTTGGAAGAGAGCTCCTACAATGAGCAGTTCTTC. Full variable domain (outside the CDR3, taken from reference TRBV5-1 and TRBJ2-1): KAGVTQTPRYLIKTRGQQVTLSCSPISGHRSVSWYQQTPGQGLQFLFEYFSETQRNKGNFPGRFSGRQFSNSRSEMNVSTLELGDSALYLCASSLEESSYNEQFFGPGTRLTVL.

The CDR3 loop reads CASSGGTYNEQFF. As DNA, the CDR3 is TGTGCCAGCAGTGGAGGTACCTACAATGAGCAGTTCTTC. The chain employs TRBV2 and TRBJ2-1, with D unclear. From germline, CDR1 is SNHLY and CDR2 FYNNEI. CDR3 size: 13 residues. The germline V and J ends were trimmed by 4 bases and 2 bases, with 6 bases remaining between them. The whole variable domain, filled in from reference TRBV2 and TRBJ2-1, reads EPEVTQTPSHQVTQMGQEVILRCVPISNHLYFYWYRQILGQKVEFLVSFYNNEISEKSEIFDDQFSVERPDGSNFTLKIRSTKLEDSAMYFCASSGGTYNEQFFGPGTRLTVL.

V is TRBV10-1 and J is TRBJ2-3; TRBD2 aligns across 10 bases. This CDR3 has 17 amino acids. J lost 2 bases, V lost 6 bases, and 11 bases had no gene match. Germline-derived CDR1 and CDR2 are WNHNN and SYGVQD (reference sequence). The CDR3 DNA reads as TGCGCCAGCAGGTCCCCATCCCTAGCGGGGGACACAGATACGCAGTATTTT. This encodes CASRSPSLAGDTDTQYF.

The V and J genes are TRBV11-2 and TRBJ1-1, with D perhaps TRBD1 (5 bases). Germline CDR1 SGHAT, CDR2 FQNNGV. The CDR3 is made up of 13 amino acids. Trimming shortened V by 1 base and J by 5 bases, and 8 bases separated the two germline ends. Here the CDR3 DNA reads TGTGCCAGCAGCTTAGTTCGGGGGACTGAAGCTTTCTTT. As protein: CASSLVRGTEAFF.

The V and J genes are TRBV5-1 and TRBJ2-1; the match to TRBD2 covers 14 bases. Looked up from germline, CDR1 is SGHRS and CDR2 is YFSETQ. Germline trimming cut 6 bases from V and 0 bases from J; bases unmatched to any gene: 11. This CDR3 region has 19 residues. The CDR3 DNA is TGCGCCAGCACCACTTGGACTAGCGGGGGGCCTTCCTCCTACAATGAGCAGTTCTTC. Amino acid sequence: CASTTWTSGGPSSYNEQFF.

In its sample, this clone was seen once. This chain uses TRBV6-5 with TRBJ2-7; 10 positions agree with TRBD1. The CDR3 has 15 amino acids. Trimming took 6 bases from V and 3 from J; bases not matched to a gene: 8. CDR1 is MNHEY and CDR2 is SVGAGI in the germline V gene. The CDR3 DNA reads as TGTGCCAGCAGCACAGACAGGGGGCGGATCTACGAGCAGTACTTC. It encodes CASSTDRGRIYEQYF.

CDR3 nucleotide sequence: TGCGCCAGCAGCCAAGATGGGCACCCCCCCGGGGAGCTGTTTTTT. It is translated as CASSQDGHPPGELFF. The V gene is TRBV4-1, the J gene TRBJ2-2; no clear D gene. Germline V gene lookup returns CDR1 MGHRA and CDR2 YSYEKL. V shed 0 bases and J shed 6 bases, with 11 bases lying between them. CDR3 size: 15 residues.

CDR3 in DNA: TGTGCCAGCAGCCCTCTCATGAGGATGGCAGAGACCCAGTACTTC. This codes for CASSPLMRMAETQYF. V gene TRBV7-2 combines with J gene TRBJ2-5; the D is unclear. Trimming pared 5 bases from V and 4 bases from J, leaving 17 bases between. CDR1 and CDR2 from the germline V gene are SGHTA and FQGNSA. The CDR3 sequence is 15 residues long.

The chain combines TRBV7-8 with TRBJ1-2; tentatively, D is TRBD1 (5 bases). Per germline, CDR1 SGHVS and CDR2 FQNEAQ. CDR3 length equals 20 residues. The germline V and J ends were trimmed by 1 base and 4 bases, with 28 bases remaining between them. As DNA, the CDR3 is TGTGCCAGCAGCTTAGTGGCCGGGGGGAGTCGCCTGAATGGAGCCTATGGCTACACCTTC. Translation gives CASSLVAGGSRLNGAYGYTF. Full variable domain (rest looked up from reference TRBV7-8 and TRBJ1-2): GAGVSQSPRYKVAKRGQDVALRCDPISGHVSLFWYQQALGQGPEFLTYFQNEAQLDKSGLPSDRFFAERPEGSVSTLKIQRTQQEDSAVYLCASSLVAGGSRLNGAYGYTFGSGTRLTVV.

V and J are TRBV18 and TRBJ2-7, with TRBD2 matching over 8 bases. The CDR3 length is 16 residues. CDR1 and CDR2 from the germline V gene are KGHSH and LQKENI. The V gene end was trimmed by 6 bases and the J gene end by 1 base; junction bases not matched to a gene: 11. The CDR3, as DNA: TGTGCCAGCTCCCCGCCACGGGGACTAGTTTCCTACGAGCAGTACTTC. Protein: CASSPPRGLVSYEQYF.